These T cell receptor beta chains were read from a single sample in a study of T-cell memory formation after mild COVID-19. TCRdb used MiXCR to reprocess the 5' RACE reads, holding one entry per CDR3 protein. The profile shows approximately 350,000 distinct CDR3 sequences, approximately 15% of them singletons. The sample was PBMCs or a T cell subset sorted from them (not recorded which). These receptors were obtained from a man aged 18 to 29 who had mild COVID-19 (a few samples of this study predate the infection). Cell type and time point are not known. Each CDR3 is given with its conserved first and last residue. The order of the fields is J gene, D gene, V gene, clone size, CDR3 protein, CDR3 DNA. D genes are given only for firm matches. Size values are once, few and many counts, or a class for expanded clones, and some rows have none.

TRBJ2-3 NA TRBV20-1 many CSRGGAVGTDTQYF TGCAGCCGAGGGGGGGCCGTCGGCACAGATACGCAGTATTTT
TRBJ1-3 NA TRBV12-3/TRBV12-4 NA CASSSVLNTIYF TGTGCCAGCAGTTCAGTCCTAAACACCATATATTTT
TRBJ2-5 NA TRBV4-1 many CASSQEQIWKTQYF TGCGCCAGCAGCCAAGAACAGATCTGGAAGACCCAGTACTTC
TRBJ2-6 NA TRBV7-8 NA CASSFGPWPSGANVLTF TGTGCCAGCAGCTTCGGGCCGTGGCCATCTGGGGCCAACGTCCTGACTTTC
TRBJ2-7 NA TRBV5-1 many CASSLNFDYEQYF TGCGCCAGCAGCTTGAACTTTGATTACGAGCAGTACTTC
TRBJ1-5 NA TRBV20-1 few CSARADRNQPQHF TGCAGTGCTAGGGCCGACAGGAATCAGCCCCAGCATTTT
TRBJ2-3 NA TRBV7-2 few CASSYRRTDTQYF TGTGCCAGCAGCTACCGACGCACAGATACGCAGTATTTT
TRBJ2-2 NA TRBV7-2 many CASTRDVANTGELFF TGTGCCAGCACCAGGGACGTCGCGAACACCGGGGAGCTGTTTTTT
TRBJ2-3 TRBD2 TRBV18 NA CASSENSGGTDTQYF TGTGCCAGCTCAGAGAATAGCGGGGGGACAGATACGCAGTATTTT
TRBJ2-3 TRBD2 TRBV19 few CASSTVLAGGTDTQYF TGTGCCAGTAGTACCGTGCTAGCGGGGGGCACAGATACGCAGTATTTT
TRBJ2-2 TRBD1 TRBV12-3/TRBV12-4 few CASSSQGRELFF TGTGCCAGCAGCTCACAGGGGAGGGAGCTGTTTTTT
TRBJ2-2 NA TRBV12-3/TRBV12-4 NA CASSLDGTNTGELFF TGTGCCAGCAGTTTAGATGGGACGAACACCGGGGAGCTGTTTTTT
TRBJ1-2 NA TRBV6-2/TRBV6-3 NA CASSYPRSFAVYYGYTF TGTGCCAGCAGTTACCCCAGGAGTTTCGCCGTTTACTATGGCTACACCTTC
TRBJ1-1 TRBD1 TRBV28 many CASSPPGTGSGDTEAFF TGTGCCAGCAGTCCCCCCGGGACAGGGTCTGGAGATACTGAAGCTTTCTTT
TRBJ2-7 TRBD1 TRBV25-1 few CASSAGQGDHEQYF TGTGCCAGCAGTGCCGGACAGGGGGATCACGAGCAGTACTTC
TRBJ2-1 NA TRBV14 NA CASSVTRANEQFF TGTGCCAGCAGCGTTACTCGGGCCAATGAGCAGTTCTTC
TRBJ2-7 NA TRBV6-5 many CASSYRGNEQYF TGTGCCAGCAGTTACCGAGGGAACGAGCAGTACTTC
TRBJ2-5 NA TRBV5-1 few CASSLDSGGGKTQYF TGCGCCAGCAGCCTCGACAGTGGAGGAGGAAAGACCCAGTACTTC
TRBJ2-3 NA TRBV11-2 NA CASSLGRGLSTDTQYF TGTGCCAGCAGCTTAGGCCGGGGATTGTCAACAGATACGCAGTATTTT
TRBJ1-2 NA TRBV7-2 NA CASSWGQGRRGYTF TGTGCCAGCAGCTGGGGGCAGGGGCGGCGTGGCTACACCTTC
TRBJ1-5 TRBD1 TRBV4-1 NA CASSHDRVEEGLNQPQHF TGCGCCAGCAGCCACGACAGGGTAGAGGAGGGCCTCAATCAGCCCCAGCATTTT
TRBJ1-2 NA TRBV6-5 NA CASSYSSGESIYGYTF TGTGCCAGCAGTTACTCATCGGGGGAGTCGATCTATGGCTACACCTTC
TRBJ1-5 NA TRBV6-6 few CASSYSGGRQPQHF TGTGCCAGCAGTTACTCGGGGGGCCGCCAGCCCCAGCATTTT
TRBJ2-1 TRBD2 TRBV10-3 few CAITVAGGYNEQFF TGTGCCATCACTGTAGCGGGGGGCTACAATGAGCAGTTCTTC
TRBJ1-1 NA TRBV28 once CATSSGANTEAFF TGTGCCACCTCAAGTGGGGCTAACACTGAAGCTTTCTTT
TRBJ2-1 TRBD2 TRBV27 many CASSWGRARDEQFF TGTGCCAGCAGTTGGGGGAGGGCGAGGGATGAGCAGTTCTTC
TRBJ2-2 TRBD1 TRBV7-2 many CASSYGTGTTGELFF TGTGCCAGCAGCTACGGGACAGGGACCACCGGGGAGCTGTTTTTT
TRBJ1-4 NA TRBV7-9 few CASSLGVASNEKLFF TGTGCCAGCAGCTTAGGTGTTGCTTCTAATGAAAAACTGTTTTTT